The rows below give T cell receptor beta chains drawn from one sample of a study of a mutant IDH1 vaccine in newly diagnosed glioma. Here immunoSEQ multiplex PCR was the method, and the copy in TCRdb shows in-frame clones only, minus some. The profile shows 80,000 to 100,000 clones, roughly 78% of them singletons. The material was PBMCs, obtained from a glioma patient treated with radiotherapy, temozolomide or both. The receptor source for this set is a man in his forties or fifties with glioma. Both conserved end residues are part of each CDR3.

V	J	CDR3
TRBV14	TRBJ1-2	CASSQVGPYGYTF
TRBV6-5	TRBJ1-1	CASSYSINPGRTEAFF
TRBV19	TRBJ1-5	CASRGRLEYQPQHF
TRBV11-2	TRBJ2-1	CASSPGQGNEQFF
TRBV11-1	TRBJ2-1	CASSWGLAGVNEQFF
TRBV4-3	TRBJ2-7	CASSEGTSRSYEQYF
TRBV6-6	TRBJ1-5	CASGYLGPDSNQPQHF
TRBV6-1	TRBJ1-1	CASRVMAGSTEAFF
TRBV5-1	TRBJ2-7	CASSARQGAGSYEQYF
TRBV18	TRBJ1-5	CASSRLLGGINEPQHF
TRBV19	TRBJ1-5	CASSKQAGKFLPQHF
TRBV6-5	TRBJ2-7	CASSPTVYEQYF
TRBV29-1	TRBJ2-7	CSVEGQGAWEQYF
TRBV29-1	TRBJ2-1	CSVEEGRGEQFF
TRBV4-3	TRBJ2-3	CASSQSALTGSSTDTQYF
TRBV5-4	TRBJ2-2	CASSSAGGNTGELFF
TRBV11-2	TRBJ1-2	CASSLDRRGDYGYTF
TRBV19	TRBJ2-1	CASNPDRSSYNEQFF
TRBV10-2	TRBJ2-4	CASSDLGGGTKNIQYF
TRBV19	TRBJ1-1	CASSMGRRPMNTEAFF
TRBV14	TRBJ2-1	CASSQENNEQFF
TRBV29-1	TRBJ2-7	CSATTVSYEQYF